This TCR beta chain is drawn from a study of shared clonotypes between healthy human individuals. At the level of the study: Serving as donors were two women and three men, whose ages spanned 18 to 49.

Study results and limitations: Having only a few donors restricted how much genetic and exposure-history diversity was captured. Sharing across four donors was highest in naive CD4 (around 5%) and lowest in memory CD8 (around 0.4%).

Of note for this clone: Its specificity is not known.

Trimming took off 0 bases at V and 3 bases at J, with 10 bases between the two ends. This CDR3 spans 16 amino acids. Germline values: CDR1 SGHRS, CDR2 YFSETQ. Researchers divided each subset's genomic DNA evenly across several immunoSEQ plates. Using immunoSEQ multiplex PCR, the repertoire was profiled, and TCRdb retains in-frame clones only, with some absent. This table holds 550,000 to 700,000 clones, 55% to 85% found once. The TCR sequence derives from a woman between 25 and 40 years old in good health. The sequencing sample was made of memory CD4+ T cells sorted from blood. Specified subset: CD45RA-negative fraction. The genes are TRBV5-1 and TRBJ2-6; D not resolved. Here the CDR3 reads CASSLGPEVGANVLTF. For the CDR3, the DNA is TGCGCCAGCAGCTTGGGACCGGAAGTTGGGGCCAACGTCCTGACTTTC.